These 6 T cell receptor beta chains share one sample of origin, sequenced in a study of blood T cell repertoires in COVID-19. Method: immunoSEQ multiplex PCR; TCRdb's copy keeps in-frame clones and lacks some. The sample has 200,000 to 250,000 clones; approximately 86% are singletons. The sample taken for sequencing was peripheral blood. The receptors here all came from a man aged 18 to 35 with active or convalescent COVID-19.

This clone was seen a handful of times. The rearrangement links TRBV5-8 to TRBJ1-5, with a possible D match to TRBD1 (5 bases). The CDR3 is 13 residues long. CDR1 is SGHTS, CDR2 YDEGEE, per germline. V lost 4 bases and J 3 bases, leaving 8 bases between the germline ends. CDR3 loop: CASSLQDNQPQHF. The CDR3 DNA reads as TGTGCCAGCAGCCTACAGGACAATCAGCCCCAGCATTTT. The complete variable domain, with remaining parts taken from reference TRBV5-8 and TRBJ1-5, reads EAGVTQSPTHLIKTRGQQATLRCSPISGHTSVYWYQQALGLGLQFLLWYDEGEERNRGNFPPRFSGRQFPNYSSELNVNALELEDSALYLCASSLQDNQPQHFGDGTRLSIL.

The chain couples TRBV6-2 or TRBV6-3 to TRBJ1-1; D is unclear. Looked up from germline, CDR1 is MNHEY and CDR2 is SVGEGT. V lost 4 bases and J lost 1, with 4 bases in between. This CDR3 comprises 12 residues. Written as DNA, the CDR3 is TGTGCCAGCAGTTTCGGGAACACTGAAGCTTTCTTT. Translated: CASSFGNTEAFF.

The CDR3 loop is CASSYSRTLMDTQYF. CDR3 DNA: TGTGCCAGCAGTTACTCCCGGACTCTCATGGATACGCAGTATTTT. The rearrangement joins TRBV6-5 to TRBJ2-3; D may be TRBD2 (5 bases). The CDR3 extends over 15 amino acids. Germline V lookup: CDR1 MNHEY, CDR2 SVGAGI. V was shortened by 0 bases and J by 6 bases, with 13 bases between the two germline ends.

V gene TRBV5-1 combines with J gene TRBJ1-3, with TRBD1 matching over 9 bases. Germline CDR1 reads SGHRS; CDR2 reads YFSETQ. The trim removed 3 bases at V and 6 bases at J, leaving 13 bases unmatched. This CDR3 is 17 amino acids long. DNA for the CDR3: TGCGCCAGCAGCTGGGGGCCGGGACAGGGTCCGGAAAACACCATATATTTT. It is translated as CASSWGPGQGPENTIYF. Filled out from reference TRBV5-1 and TRBJ1-3, the complete variable domain reads KAGVTQTPRYLIKTRGQQVTLSCSPISGHRSVSWYQQTPGQGLQFLFEYFSETQRNKGNFPGRFSGRQFSNSRSEMNVSTLELGDSALYLCASSWGPGQGPENTIYFGEGSWLTVV.

V gene TRBV19 combines with J gene TRBJ2-3; weak D call: TRBD2 (6 bases). The CDR3 consists of 15 residues. V was shortened by 6 bases and J by 7 bases, with 20 bases between the two germline ends. Germline V lookup: CDR1 LNHDA, CDR2 SQIVND (reference sequence). This CDR3 reads CASRESGSGLHTQYF. The DNA of the CDR3 is TGTGCCAGTAGGGAAAGCGGGTCGGGGTTACATACGCAGTATTTT.

In its sample, this clone was seen once. The chain uses TRBV28 and TRBJ2-3, with 7 bases that match TRBD2. V lost 6 bases and J lost 6; bases outside the gene matches: 9. The CDR3 totals 14 residues. CDR1 is MDHEN and CDR2 is SYDVKM in the germline V gene. The CDR3 reads CASRGAGLQDTQYF. CDR3 bases: TGTGCCAGCAGGGGAGCGGGGCTACAGGATACGCAGTATTTT.